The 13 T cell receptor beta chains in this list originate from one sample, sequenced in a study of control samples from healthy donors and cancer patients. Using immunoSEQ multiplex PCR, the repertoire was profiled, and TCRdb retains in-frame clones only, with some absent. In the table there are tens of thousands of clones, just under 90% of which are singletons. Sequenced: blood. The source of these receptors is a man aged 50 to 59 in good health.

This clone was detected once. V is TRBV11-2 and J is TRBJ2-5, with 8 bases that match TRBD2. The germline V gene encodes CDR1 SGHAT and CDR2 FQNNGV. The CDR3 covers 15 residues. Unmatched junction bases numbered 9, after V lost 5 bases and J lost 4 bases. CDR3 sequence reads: CASSPVAGGRETQYF. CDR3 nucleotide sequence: TGTGCCAGCAGCCCAGTGGCGGGGGGTCGAGAGACCCAGTACTTC.

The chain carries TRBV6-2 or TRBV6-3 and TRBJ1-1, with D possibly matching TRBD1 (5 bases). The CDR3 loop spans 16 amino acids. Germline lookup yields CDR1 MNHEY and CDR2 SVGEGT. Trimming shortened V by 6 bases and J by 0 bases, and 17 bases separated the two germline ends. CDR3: CASSDQGPSMNTEAFF. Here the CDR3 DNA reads TGTGCCAGCAGCGACCAGGGACCTTCAATGAACACTGAAGCTTTCTTT.

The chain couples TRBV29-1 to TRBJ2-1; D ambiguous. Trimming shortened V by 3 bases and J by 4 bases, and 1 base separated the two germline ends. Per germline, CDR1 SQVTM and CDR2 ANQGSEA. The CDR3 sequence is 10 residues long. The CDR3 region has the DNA TGCAGCGTTGATTACAATGAGCAGTTCTTC. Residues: CSVDYNEQFF.

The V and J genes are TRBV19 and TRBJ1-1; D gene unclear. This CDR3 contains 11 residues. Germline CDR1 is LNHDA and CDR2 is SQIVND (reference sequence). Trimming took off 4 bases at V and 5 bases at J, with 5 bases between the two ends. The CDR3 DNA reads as TGTGCCAGTAGTAGCCCGACTGAAGCTTTCTTT. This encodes CASSSPTEAFF.

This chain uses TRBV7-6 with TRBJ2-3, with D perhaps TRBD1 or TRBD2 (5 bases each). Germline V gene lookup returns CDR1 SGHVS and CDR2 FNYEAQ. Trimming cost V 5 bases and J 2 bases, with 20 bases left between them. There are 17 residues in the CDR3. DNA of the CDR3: TGTGCCAGCAGCGCAATAATAGGTGGGACCCTCACAGATACGCAGTATTTT. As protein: CASSAIIGGTLTDTQYF. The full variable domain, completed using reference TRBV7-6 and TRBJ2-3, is GAGVSQSPRYKVTKRGQDVALRCDPISGHVSLYWYRQALGQGPEFLTYFNYEAQQDKSGLPNDRFSAERPEGSISTLTIQRTEQRDSAMYRCASSAIIGGTLTDTQYFGPGTRLTVL.

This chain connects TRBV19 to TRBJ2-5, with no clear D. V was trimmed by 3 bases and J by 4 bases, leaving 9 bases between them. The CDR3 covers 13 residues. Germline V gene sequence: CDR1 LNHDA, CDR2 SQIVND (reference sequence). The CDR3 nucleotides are TGTGCCAGTAGTATGAGCAACCCAGAGACCCAGTACTTC. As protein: CASSMSNPETQYF.

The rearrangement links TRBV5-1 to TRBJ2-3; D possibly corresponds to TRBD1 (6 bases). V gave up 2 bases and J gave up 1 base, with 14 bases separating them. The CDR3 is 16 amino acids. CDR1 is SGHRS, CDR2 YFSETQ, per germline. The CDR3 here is CASSFNRELRTDTQYF. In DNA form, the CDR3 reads TGCGCCAGCAGCTTCAACAGGGAGTTGCGCACAGATACGCAGTATTTT.

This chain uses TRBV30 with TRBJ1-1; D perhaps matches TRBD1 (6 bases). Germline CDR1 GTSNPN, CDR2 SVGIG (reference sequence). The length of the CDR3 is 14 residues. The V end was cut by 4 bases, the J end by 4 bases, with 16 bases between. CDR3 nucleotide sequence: TGTGCCTGGAACCCTGGGGGGGCCCCCACTGAAGCTTTCTTT. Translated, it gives CAWNPGGAPTEAFF.

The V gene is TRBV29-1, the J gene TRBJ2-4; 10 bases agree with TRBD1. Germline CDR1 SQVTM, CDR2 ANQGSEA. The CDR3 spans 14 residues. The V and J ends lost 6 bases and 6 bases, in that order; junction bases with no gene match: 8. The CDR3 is CSVAQGQGRNIQYF. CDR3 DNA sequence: TGCAGCGTCGCACAGGGACAGGGGAGAAACATTCAGTACTTC.

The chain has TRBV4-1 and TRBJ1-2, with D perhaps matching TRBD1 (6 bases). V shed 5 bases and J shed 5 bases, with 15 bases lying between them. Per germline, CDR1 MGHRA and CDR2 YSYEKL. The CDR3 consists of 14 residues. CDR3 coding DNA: TGCGCCAGCAGCTGGACGATCGGACAGTATGGCTACACCTTC. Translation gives CASSWTIGQYGYTF.

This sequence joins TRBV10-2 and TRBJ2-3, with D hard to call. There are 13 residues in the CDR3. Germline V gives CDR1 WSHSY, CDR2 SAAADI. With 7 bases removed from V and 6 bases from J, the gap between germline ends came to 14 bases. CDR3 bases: TGCGCCAGCATGATGAGACTTCACGATACGCAGTATTTT. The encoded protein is CASMMRLHDTQYF.

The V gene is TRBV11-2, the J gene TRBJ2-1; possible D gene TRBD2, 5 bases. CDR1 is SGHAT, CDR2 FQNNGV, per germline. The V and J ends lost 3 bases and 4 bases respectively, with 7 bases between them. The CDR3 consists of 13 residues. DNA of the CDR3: TGTGCCAGCAGCTTGAGGGAATACAATGAGCAGTTCTTC. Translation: CASSLREYNEQFF.

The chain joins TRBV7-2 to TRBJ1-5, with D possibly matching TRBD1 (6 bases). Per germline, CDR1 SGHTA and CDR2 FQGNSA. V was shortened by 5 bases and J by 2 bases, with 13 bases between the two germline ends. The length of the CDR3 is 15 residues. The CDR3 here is CASSQMGGGNQPQHF. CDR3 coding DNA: TGTGCCAGCAGCCAGATGGGGGGCGGCAATCAGCCCCAGCATTTT. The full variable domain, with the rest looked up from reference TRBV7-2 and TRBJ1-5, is GAGVSQSPSNKVTEKGKDVELRCDPISGHTALYWYRQSLGQGLEFLIYFQGNSAPDKSGLPSDRFSAERTGGSVSTLTIQRTQQEDSAVYLCASSQMGGGNQPQHFGDGTRLSIL.